The rows below give T cell receptor beta chains drawn from one sample of a study of blood T cell repertoires in COVID-19. Produced via immunoSEQ multiplex PCR; TCRdb's table is partial and in-frame only. The data show fewer than 600,000 clones, with approximately 89% seen just once and around 0.95% held by the top ten. Sequencing input: peripheral blood. Receptor source: a man between 18 and 29 years old with COVID-19, enrolled during active disease. The CDR3 runs from the conserved cysteine through the conserved F or W. The order of the fields is D gene, J gene, clone size, V gene, CDR3 length, CDR3 protein, CDR3 DNA. D genes are given only for firm matches. The size entry is marked missing in some rows and otherwise reads once, few, many or a size class.

D: .; J: TRBJ2-3; size: .; V: TRBV10-3; length: 14; CDR3: CAISEGTFTDTQYF; DNA: TGTGCCATCAGTGAGGGGACTTTCACAGATACGCAGTATTTT
D: TRBD2; J: TRBJ2-2; size: .; V: TRBV19; length: 19; CDR3: CASSILPPGLAVSTGELFF; DNA: TGTGCCAGTAGTATTTTGCCCCCGGGACTAGCGGTTAGCACCGGGGAGCTGTTTTTT
D: TRBD1; J: TRBJ1-3; size: .; V: TRBV6-5; length: 15; CDR3: CASRGQGFSGNTIYF; DNA: TGTGCCAGCAGAGGACAGGGCTTCTCTGGAAACACCATATATTTT
D: TRBD1; J: TRBJ2-5; size: .; V: TRBV7-9; length: 13; CDR3: CASSGTGQETQYF; DNA: TGTGCCAGCAGTGGGACAGGCCAAGAGACCCAGTACTTC
D: TRBD1; J: TRBJ2-7; size: few; V: TRBV2; length: 16; CDR3: CASSETHRQGSDEQYF; DNA: TGTGCCAGCAGTGAAACCCACCGACAGGGGAGCGACGAGCAGTACTTC
D: TRBD1; J: TRBJ2-2; size: .; V: TRBV6-5; length: 14; CDR3: CASRPTGGTGELFF; DNA: TGTGCCAGCAGACCGACAGGGGGCACCGGGGAGCTGTTTTTT
D: .; J: TRBJ2-2; size: .; V: TRBV5-4; length: 16; CDR3: CASSLGPGKDTGELFF; DNA: TGTGCCAGCAGCTTGGGTCCAGGGAAGGACACCGGGGAGCTGTTTTTT
D: .; J: TRBJ2-7; size: .; V: TRBV6-1; length: 15; CDR3: CASSESAGAPYEQYF; DNA: TGTGCCAGCAGTGAATCTGCAGGGGCCCCCTACGAGCAGTACTTC
D: .; J: TRBJ1-5; size: .; V: TRBV7-6; length: 13; CDR3: CASSFGEAQPQHF; DNA: TGTGCCAGCAGCTTCGGAGAAGCTCAGCCCCAGCATTTT
D: TRBD2; J: TRBJ2-1; size: .; V: TRBV7-3; length: 16; CDR3: CASSLLAGEVYNEQFF; DNA: TGTGCCAGCAGCTTATTAGCGGGAGAAGTCTACAATGAGCAGTTCTTC
D: TRBD1; J: TRBJ2-2; size: .; V: TRBV3-1/TRBV3-2; length: 16; CDR3: CASSQSGTGGSGELFF; DNA: TGTGCCAGCAGCCAGTCCGGGACAGGGGGCTCCGGGGAGCTGTTTTTT
D: .; J: TRBJ1-1; size: .; V: TRBV5-1; length: 15; CDR3: CASSYSINMNTEAFF; DNA: TGCGCCAGCAGTTATTCCATAAACATGAACACTGAAGCTTTCTTT
D: .; J: TRBJ1-5; size: .; V: TRBV5-1; length: 15; CDR3: CASSLAGVSNQPQHF; DNA: TGCGCCAGCAGCTTGGCCGGGGTGAGCAATCAGCCCCAGCATTTT
D: TRBD1; J: TRBJ2-1; size: .; V: TRBV4-1; length: 16; CDR3: CASSQGDRGSYNEQFF; DNA: TGCGCCAGCAGCCAAGGGGACAGGGGATCCTACAATGAGCAGTTCTTC
D: .; J: TRBJ1-4; size: .; V: TRBV3-1/TRBV3-2; length: 14; CDR3: CASSQDRTNEKLFF; DNA: TGTGCCAGCAGCCAAGACAGAACTAATGAAAAACTGTTTTTT
D: TRBD2; J: TRBJ2-1; size: .; V: TRBV4-2; length: 18; CDR3: CASSQEDPSGRAVYEQFF; DNA: TGTGCCAGCAGCCAAGAGGACCCTAGCGGGAGGGCCGTTTATGAGCAGTTCTTC
D: .; J: TRBJ2-7; size: .; V: TRBV12-5; length: 14; CDR3: CASGLVRGTYEQYF; DNA: TGTGCTAGTGGTTTGGTACGAGGAACCTACGAGCAGTACTTC
D: TRBD1; J: TRBJ1-1; size: .; V: TRBV6-2/TRBV6-3; length: 15; CDR3: CASSYSIVDRGKAFF; DNA: TGTGCCAGCAGTTACTCGATTGTGGACAGGGGAAAAGCTTTCTTT
D: TRBD1; J: TRBJ1-1; size: .; V: TRBV18; length: 14; CDR3: CASSFRGLDTEAFF; DNA: TGTGCCAGCTCGTTCAGGGGGTTGGACACTGAAGCTTTCTTT
D: .; J: TRBJ2-5; size: .; V: TRBV7-9; length: 13; CDR3: CASSPPAGETQYF; DNA: TGTGCCAGCAGCCCTCCTGCAGGAGAGACCCAGTACTTC
D: TRBD1; J: TRBJ1-5; size: .; V: TRBV19; length: 15; CDR3: CASSPDRGRNQPQHF; DNA: TGTGCCAGTAGCCCAGATAGGGGGCGTAATCAGCCCCAGCATTTT
D: .; J: TRBJ1-5; size: .; V: TRBV5-5; length: 17; CDR3: CASSLEGGRGGNQPQHF; DNA: TGTGCCAGCAGCTTGGAGGGCGGGCGGGGAGGCAATCAGCCCCAGCATTTT
D: TRBD2; J: TRBJ2-3; size: .; V: TRBV4-1; length: 17; CDR3: CASSQDSSGRVTDTQYF; DNA: TGCGCCAGCAGCCAAGACTCTAGCGGGAGGGTCACAGATACGCAGTATTTT
D: TRBD2; J: TRBJ2-3; size: few; V: TRBV6-4; length: 15; CDR3: CASSDSTSGGDTQYF; DNA: TGTGCCAGCAGTGACTCGACTAGCGGGGGGGATACGCAGTATTTT
D: TRBD1; J: TRBJ1-2; size: .; V: TRBV19; length: 14; CDR3: CASSSHRGKGGYTF; DNA: TGTGCCAGTAGTTCCCACAGGGGGAAAGGAGGCTACACCTTC
D: .; J: TRBJ2-7; size: .; V: TRBV5-4; length: 14; CDR3: CASSLYQDSYEQYF; DNA: TGTGCCAGCAGCTTGTATCAGGATAGTTACGAGCAGTACTTC
D: .; J: TRBJ1-4; size: .; V: TRBV6-1; length: 14; CDR3: CASSEWGLGEKLFF; DNA: TGTGCCAGCAGTGAATGGGGGCTCGGTGAAAAACTGTTTTTT
D: .; J: TRBJ1-5; size: .; V: TRBV30; length: 13; CDR3: CAWSEQGVQPQHF; DNA: TGTGCCTGGAGTGAACAGGGAGTTCAGCCCCAGCATTTT
D: TRBD2; J: TRBJ2-7; size: .; V: TRBV2; length: 13; CDR3: CASKGTSGYEQYF; DNA: TGTGCCAGCAAGGGGACTAGCGGCTACGAGCAGTACTTC
D: TRBD2; J: TRBJ2-1; size: .; V: TRBV7-9; length: 18; CDR3: CASSLYSSGRALLNEQFF; DNA: TGTGCCAGCAGCTTATATAGCAGCGGGAGGGCCCTACTCAATGAGCAGTTCTTC
D: TRBD2; J: TRBJ2-2; size: .; V: TRBV2; length: 15; CDR3: CASSGASGQTGELFF; DNA: TGTGCCAGCAGTGGAGCTAGCGGACAAACCGGGGAGCTGTTTTTT
D: .; J: TRBJ2-3; size: .; V: TRBV3-1/TRBV3-2; length: 14; CDR3: CASSQTGRTDTQYF; DNA: TGTGCCAGCAGCCAGACAGGCCGCACAGATACGCAGTATTTT
D: .; J: TRBJ2-7; size: .; V: TRBV2; length: 12; CDR3: CASGLLSYEQYF; DNA: TGTGCCAGCGGACTACTCTCCTACGAGCAGTACTTC
D: .; J: TRBJ2-7; size: .; V: TRBV11-2; length: 16; CDR3: CASSLLGGDQAYEQYF; DNA: TGTGCCAGCAGCCTCCTAGGGGGGGATCAGGCCTACGAGCAGTACTTC
D: .; J: TRBJ2-4; size: once; V: TRBV7-2; length: 14; CDR3: CASSIRVAKNIQYF; DNA: TGTGCCAGCAGCATTAGAGTAGCCAAAAACATTCAGTACTTC
D: .; J: TRBJ2-2; size: .; V: TRBV5-4; length: 15; CDR3: CASSVSSDRAGELFF; DNA: TGTGCCAGCAGCGTATCGAGTGATCGGGCCGGGGAGCTGTTTTTT
D: TRBD2; J: TRBJ2-5; size: .; V: TRBV15; length: 17; CDR3: CATSRGRLATEIETQYF; DNA: TGTGCCACCAGCAGAGGCCGACTAGCGACCGAGATTGAGACCCAGTACTTC
D: .; J: TRBJ2-7; size: .; V: TRBV25-1; length: 14; CDR3: CASSLPGGPLQQYF; DNA: TGTGCCAGCAGCCTCCCTGGGGGCCCCCTCCAGCAGTACTTC
D: .; J: TRBJ2-7; size: .; V: TRBV4-2; length: 14; CDR3: CASSQGPEAYEQYF; DNA: TGTGCCAGCAGCCAAGGCCCGGAGGCCTACGAGCAGTACTTC
D: .; J: TRBJ2-5; size: .; V: TRBV5-4; length: 15; CDR3: CASSLERGGPETQYF; DNA: TGTGCCAGCAGCTTGGAGAGGGGAGGTCCGGAGACCCAGTACTTC
D: .; J: TRBJ1-4; size: .; V: TRBV5-6; length: 16; CDR3: CASSLVGGAPNEKLFF; DNA: TGTGCCAGCAGCTTGGTGGGAGGTGCGCCTAATGAAAAACTGTTTTTT
D: TRBD2; J: TRBJ2-7; size: once; V: TRBV7-9; length: 15; CDR3: CASSFQDSGSPEQYF; DNA: TGTGCCAGCAGCTTTCAAGATAGCGGGAGTCCCGAGCAGTACTTC
D: .; J: TRBJ2-5; size: .; V: TRBV7-9; length: 16; CDR3: CASSSRPDRRLWTQYF; DNA: TGTGCCAGCAGCTCAAGGCCCGACAGGAGGCTTTGGACCCAGTACTTC
D: .; J: TRBJ2-1; size: .; V: TRBV7-9; length: 13; CDR3: CASSETSLGEQFF; DNA: TGTGCCAGCAGCGAGACTAGTCTGGGTGAGCAGTTCTTC
D: TRBD1; J: TRBJ1-2; size: .; V: TRBV5-8; length: 13; CDR3: CASSSDRVYGYTF; DNA: TGTGCCAGCAGTTCTGACAGGGTTTATGGCTACACCTTC
D: TRBD2; J: TRBJ2-3; size: .; V: TRBV5-4; length: 16; CDR3: CASSPVAGGSTDTQYF; DNA: TGTGCCAGCAGCCCAGTAGCGGGGGGTAGTACAGATACGCAGTATTTT
D: TRBD2; J: TRBJ2-1; size: once; V: TRBV29-1; length: 16; CDR3: CSVNPLAGVTYNEQFF; DNA: TGCAGCGTAAACCCACTAGCGGGAGTTACCTACAATGAGCAGTTCTTC
D: .; J: TRBJ2-2; size: .; V: TRBV29-1; length: 14; CDR3: CSVEDSLGTGELFF; DNA: TGCAGCGTGGAGGACAGCCTCGGGACCGGGGAGCTGTTTTTT
D: .; J: TRBJ2-7; size: .; V: TRBV7-9; length: 16; CDR3: CASSPRMSGRIYEQYF; DNA: TGTGCCAGCAGCCCCCGTATGAGCGGAAGGATCTACGAGCAGTACTTC
D: .; J: TRBJ1-1; size: .; V: TRBV30; length: 12; CDR3: CAWKEGDTEAFF; DNA: TGTGCCTGGAAGGAGGGAGACACTGAAGCTTTCTTT
D: TRBD2; J: TRBJ2-2; size: .; V: TRBV2; length: 15; CDR3: CASSPGRGATGELFF; DNA: TGTGCCAGCAGCCCGGGGCGGGGGGCCACCGGGGAGCTGTTTTTT
D: .; J: TRBJ1-2; size: .; V: TRBV21-1; length: 11; CDR3: CASKGGYGYTF; DNA: TGTGCCAGCAAAGGGGGATATGGCTACACCTTC
D: TRBD1; J: TRBJ1-2; size: few; V: TRBV5-1; length: 14; CDR3: CASSRGQGVDGYTF; DNA: TGCGCCAGCAGCAGGGGGCAGGGTGTGGATGGCTACACCTTC
D: .; J: TRBJ2-4; size: .; V: TRBV29-1; length: 13; CDR3: CSVVWGRADIQYF; DNA: TGCAGCGTTGTTTGGGGCAGGGCGGACATTCAGTACTTC
D: TRBD2; J: TRBJ2-3; size: few; V: TRBV3-1/TRBV3-2; length: 15; CDR3: CASSPTSGSTDTQYF; DNA: TGTGCCAGCAGCCCAACTAGCGGGAGCACAGATACGCAGTATTTT